Included here is one T cell receptor (beta chain) sequence, with context. These data originate in a study of T-cell memory formation after mild COVID-19. TCRdb re-called the 5' RACE reads through MiXCR, storing one row per CDR3 protein. The table includes tens of thousands of distinct CDR3 sequences, over 9% detected once. Trimming removed 6 bases from V and 6 bases from J, with 17 bases in between. The CDR3 extends over 15 amino acids. The germline V gene encodes CDR1 MNHEY and CDR2 SVGEGT. This chain uses TRBV6-2 or TRBV6-3 with TRBJ1-4; D perhaps matches TRBD1 (5 bases). The source of this sequence is a young man who had mild COVID-19 (a few samples of this study predate the infection). Cell type and time point are not known. The specimen was PBMCs or a T cell subset sorted from them (not recorded which). The DNA for the CDR3 is TGTGCCAGCAGCAATCCAGGGTCGGATGATGAAAAACTGTTTTTT. It specifies CASSNPGSDDEKLFF.